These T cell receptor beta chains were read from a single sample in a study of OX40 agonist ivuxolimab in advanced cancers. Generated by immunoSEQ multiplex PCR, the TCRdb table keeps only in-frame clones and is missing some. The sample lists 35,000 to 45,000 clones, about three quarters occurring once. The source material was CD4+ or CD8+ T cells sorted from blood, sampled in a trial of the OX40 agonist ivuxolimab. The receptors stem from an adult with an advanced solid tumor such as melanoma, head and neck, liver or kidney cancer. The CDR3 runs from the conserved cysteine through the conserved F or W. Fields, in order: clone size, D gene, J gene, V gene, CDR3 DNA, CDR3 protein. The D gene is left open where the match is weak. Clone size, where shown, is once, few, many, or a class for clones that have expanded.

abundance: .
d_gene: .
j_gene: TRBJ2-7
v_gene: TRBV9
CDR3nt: TGTGCCAGCTTAGGGGCAGGGCAGAACGAGCAGTACTTC
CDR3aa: CASLGAGQNEQYF

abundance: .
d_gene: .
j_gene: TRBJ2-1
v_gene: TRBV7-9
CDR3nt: TGTGCCAGCAGCCATATTTGGTCGAATGAGCAGTTCTTC
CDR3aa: CASSHIWSNEQFF

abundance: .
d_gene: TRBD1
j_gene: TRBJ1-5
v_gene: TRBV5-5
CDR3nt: TGTGCCAGCAGCTCCCTCCCGACAGGGTATCAGCCCCAGCATTTT
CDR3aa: CASSSLPTGYQPQHF

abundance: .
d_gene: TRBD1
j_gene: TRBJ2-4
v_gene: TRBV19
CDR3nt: TGTGCCAGTAAAACCCGACAGGGCGCAAACATTCAGTACTTC
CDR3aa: CASKTRQGANIQYF

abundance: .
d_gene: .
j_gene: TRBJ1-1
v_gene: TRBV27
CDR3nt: TGTGCCAGCAGTTTGAGGGGCCACAACACTGAAGCTTTCTTT
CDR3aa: CASSLRGHNTEAFF

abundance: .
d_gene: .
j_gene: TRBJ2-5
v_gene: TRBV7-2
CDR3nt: TGTGCCAGCAGCTTAGCCGCGGGCCCGCAAGAGACCCAGTACTTC
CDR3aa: CASSLAAGPQETQYF

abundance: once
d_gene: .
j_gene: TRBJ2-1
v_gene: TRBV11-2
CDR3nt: TGTGCCAGCAGCTTATCTAGCGTGGATGAGCAGTTCTTC
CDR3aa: CASSLSSVDEQFF

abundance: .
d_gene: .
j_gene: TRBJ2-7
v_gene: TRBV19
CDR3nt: TGTGCCAGTAGTATTGGGGGTCGGGCCTACGAGCAGTACTTC
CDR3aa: CASSIGGRAYEQYF

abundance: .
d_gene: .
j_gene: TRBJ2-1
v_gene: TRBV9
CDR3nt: TGTGCCAGCAGCGTATTTGAAGTGGGGTACAATGAGCAGTTCTTC
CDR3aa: CASSVFEVGYNEQFF

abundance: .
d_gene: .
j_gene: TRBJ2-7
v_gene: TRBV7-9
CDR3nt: TGTGCCAGCGTAGGGGCTAGCGCGGCCTACGAGCAGTACTTC
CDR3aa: CASVGASAAYEQYF

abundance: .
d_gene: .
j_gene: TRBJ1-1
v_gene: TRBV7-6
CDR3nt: TGTGCCAGCAGCTTAGGCTTGTCGAGTAGCACTGAAGCTTTCTTT
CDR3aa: CASSLGLSSSTEAFF

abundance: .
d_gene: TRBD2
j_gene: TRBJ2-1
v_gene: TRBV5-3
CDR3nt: TGTGCCAGAAGCTGCCCGACTAGCGGGTCCAATGAGCAGTTCTTC
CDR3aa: CARSCPTSGSNEQFF

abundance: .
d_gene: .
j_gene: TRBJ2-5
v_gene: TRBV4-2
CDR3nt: TGTGCCAGCAGCCCACTTGGGACCGAAAAGGTTGAGACCCAGTACTTC
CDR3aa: CASSPLGTEKVETQYF

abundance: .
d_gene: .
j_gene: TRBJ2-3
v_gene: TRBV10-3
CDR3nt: TGTGCCATCAGTCTTGGATCCACAGATACGCAGTATTTT
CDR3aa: CAISLGSTDTQYF

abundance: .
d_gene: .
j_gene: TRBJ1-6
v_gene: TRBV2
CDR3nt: TGTGCCAGCAGTGAAGCGTCCCTATACTCCTATAATTCACCCCTCCACTTT
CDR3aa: CASSEASLYSYNSPLHF

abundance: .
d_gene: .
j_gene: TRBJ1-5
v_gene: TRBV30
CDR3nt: TGTGCCTGGAGTTCGACCAGGGAGGGGCAGCCCCAGCATTTT
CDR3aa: CAWSSTREGQPQHF

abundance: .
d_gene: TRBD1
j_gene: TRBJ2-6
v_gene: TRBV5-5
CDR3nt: TGTGCCAGCAGCTTGCCGACAGGGGGCCTAGTTGGGGCCAACGTCCTGACTTTC
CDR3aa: CASSLPTGGLVGANVLTF

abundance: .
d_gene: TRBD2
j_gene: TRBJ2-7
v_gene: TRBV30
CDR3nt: TGTGCCTGGAGGGGAAGCGGGGGCGTCACCTACGAGCAGTACTTC
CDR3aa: CAWRGSGGVTYEQYF

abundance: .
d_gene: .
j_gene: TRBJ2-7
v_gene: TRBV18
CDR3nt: TGTGCCAGCTCACCAGACAGCTACGAGCAGTACTTC
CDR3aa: CASSPDSYEQYF

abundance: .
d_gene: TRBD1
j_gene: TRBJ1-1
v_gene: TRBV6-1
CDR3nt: TGTGCCAGCAGTGGGGGAACAGGGGTCGCGCGAGAGGGTGAAGCTTTCTTT
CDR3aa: CASSGGTGVAREGEAFF

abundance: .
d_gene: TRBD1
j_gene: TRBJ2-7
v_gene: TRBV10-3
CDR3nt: TGTGCCATCAGACCGACAGGGTTTGACGAGCAGTACTTC
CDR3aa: CAIRPTGFDEQYF

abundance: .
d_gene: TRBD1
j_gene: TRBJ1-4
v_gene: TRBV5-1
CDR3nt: TGCGCCAGCAGCTATACAGGGGCTGTAACTAATGAAAAACTGTTTTTT
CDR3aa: CASSYTGAVTNEKLFF

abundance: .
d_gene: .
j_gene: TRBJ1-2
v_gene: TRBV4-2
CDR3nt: TGTGCCAGCGCCTCTGGGAGGGCGCGAGATGGCTACACCTTC
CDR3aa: CASASGRARDGYTF

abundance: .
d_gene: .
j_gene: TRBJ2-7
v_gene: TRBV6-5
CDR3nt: TGTGCCAGCAGTGTCGTGGACGGGTACGAGCAGTACTTC
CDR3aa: CASSVVDGYEQYF

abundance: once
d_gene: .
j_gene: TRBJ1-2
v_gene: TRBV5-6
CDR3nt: TGTGCCAGCGGACCCGATGGGGGATCTGGCTACACCTTC
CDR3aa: CASGPDGGSGYTF

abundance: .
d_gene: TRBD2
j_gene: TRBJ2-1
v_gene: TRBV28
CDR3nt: TGTGCCAGCAGTTCTTCTAGCGGGGGTGAAGCCTACAATGAGCAGTTCTTC
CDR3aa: CASSSSSGGEAYNEQFF

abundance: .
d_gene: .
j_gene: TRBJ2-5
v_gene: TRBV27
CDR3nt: TGTGCCAGCAGTCCTAGGCCCCTTGGACAGCCGATCCAAGAGACCCAGTACTTC
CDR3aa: CASSPRPLGQPIQETQYF

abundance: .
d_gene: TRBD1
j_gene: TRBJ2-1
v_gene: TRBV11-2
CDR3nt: TGTGCCAGCAGCCCCGGGACAGGGAACAATGAGCAGTTCTTC
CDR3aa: CASSPGTGNNEQFF